One sample yielded the 20 T cell receptor beta chains listed below, sequenced in a study of cytomegalovirus exposure and HLA in healthy donors. Using immunoSEQ multiplex PCR, the repertoire was profiled, and TCRdb retains in-frame clones only, with some absent. The data hold 250,000 to 350,000 clones, with more than 80% observed a single time. Material for sequencing was PBMCs. The origin of the receptors is a woman between 18 and 30 years old in good health and CMV-seronegative.

V gene TRBV25-1 combines with J gene TRBJ2-7; 14 bases are a match to TRBD2. The CDR3 contains 16 residues. Germline assignment: CDR1 MGHDK and CDR2 SYGVNS. J lost 6 bases, V lost 1 base, and 5 bases had no gene match. CDR3 coding DNA: TGTGCCAGCAGTGAATTACGACTAGCGGGAGGGCTCGAGCAGTACTTC. Encoded protein: CASSELRLAGGLEQYF.

The rearrangement links TRBV5-4 to TRBJ1-1; tentatively, D is TRBD1 (5 bases). The ends were cut back, 3 bases at V and 0 bases at J, with 9 bases in the middle. Per germline, CDR1 SGHNT and CDR2 YYREEE (reference sequence). This CDR3 contains 14 residues. Written as DNA, the CDR3 is TGTGCCAGCAGCTACAGGTCCATGAACACTGAAGCTTTCTTT. Its protein is CASSYRSMNTEAFF. Based on the CDR3 plus reference TRBV5-4 and TRBJ1-1, the full variable domain is ETGVTQSPTHLIKTRGQQVTLRCSSQSGHNTVSWYQQALGQGPQFIFQYYREEENGRGNFPPRFSGLQFPNYSSELNVNALELDDSALYLCASSYRSMNTEAFFGQGTRLTVV.

This chain uses TRBV7-2 with TRBJ2-3; weak D call: TRBD2 (5 bases). Germline CDR1 and CDR2: SGHTA and FQGNSA. CDR3 size: 15 residues. V lost 1 base and J 2 bases, leaving 10 bases between the germline ends. In DNA form, the CDR3 reads TGTGCCAGCAGCTTAGGTCCAGCGGTCACAGATACGCAGTATTTT. This gives the protein CASSLGPAVTDTQYF. Full variable domain (outside the CDR3, taken from reference TRBV7-2 and TRBJ2-3): GAGVSQSPSNKVTEKGKDVELRCDPISGHTALYWYRQSLGQGLEFLIYFQGNSAPDKSGLPSDRFSAERTGGSVSTLTIQRTQQEDSAVYLCASSLGPAVTDTQYFGPGTRLTVL.

The chain links TRBV4-1 to TRBJ2-1, with 7 bases fitting TRBD2. This CDR3 is built from 16 residues. V shed 5 bases and J 2 bases; nucleotides not matched to a gene: 9. Germline V gene data show CDR1 as MGHRA and CDR2 as YSYEKL. For the CDR3, the DNA is TGCGCCAGCAGCGAGCGTGCGGGAGTCACCTACAATGAGCAGTTCTTC. Amino acids: CASSERAGVTYNEQFF.

The chain recombines TRBV7-2 with TRBJ2-1; possible D gene TRBD1, 5 bases. Germline values: CDR1 SGHTA, CDR2 FQGNSA. The CDR3 sequence is 14 residues long. Trimming shortened V by 3 bases and J by 7 bases, and 13 bases separated the two germline ends. The CDR3 region is CASSFRDPGNEQFF. CDR3 sequence (DNA): TGTGCCAGCAGCTTCAGGGATCCAGGAAATGAGCAGTTCTTC.

CDR3 protein: CASRTGQGGELFF. For the CDR3, the DNA is TGTGCCAGCAGGACTGGACAGGGCGGGGAGCTGTTTTTT. The chain recombines TRBV6-6 with TRBJ2-2, with 8 bases that match TRBD1. V dropped 6 bases and J dropped 7; count of bases not matched to a gene: 4. The CDR3 covers 13 residues. Germline CDR1 and CDR2: MNHNY and SVGAGI (reference sequence).

The V gene is TRBV7-2, the J gene TRBJ2-2; 8 bases line up with TRBD1. The CDR3 covers 15 residues. CDR1 and CDR2 (germline): SGHTA, FQGNSA. Unmatched junction bases numbered 4, after V lost 3 bases and J lost 4 bases. CDR3 DNA: TGTGCCAGCAGCTTCACAGGGGGGAGCACCGGGGAGCTGTTTTTT. It translates to CASSFTGGSTGELFF.

V usage is TRBV25-1 and J usage is TRBJ2-3, with TRBD1 as a possible D gene (6 bases). The V end lost 6 bases, the J end lost 6 bases, and 13 bases lay between the germline ends. The CDR3 totals 13 residues. Germline CDR1 is MGHDK and CDR2 is SYGVNS. The CDR3 sequence is CASSMSGDDTQYF. CDR3 coding DNA: TGTGCCAGCAGCATGTCAGGGGATGATACGCAGTATTTT.

The J gene is TRBJ2-1, the V gene TRBV7-3, with D possibly matching TRBD2 (6 bases). CDR1 is SGHTA and CDR2 is FQGTGA in the germline V gene. CDR3 length equals 13 residues. Trimming left V 2 bases short and J 8 bases short, with 10 bases between. The CDR3 spells CASSLGPGDEQFF. In DNA form, the CDR3 reads TGTGCCAGCAGCTTAGGTCCGGGAGATGAGCAGTTCTTC.

The chain employs TRBV11-3 and TRBJ2-2; unclear D gene. With 1 base removed from V and 0 bases from J, the gap between germline ends came to 12 bases. The CDR3 totals 17 residues. CDR1 is SGHNT and CDR2 is YENEEA in the germline V gene. CDR3 nucleotides: TGTGCCAGCAGCTTAGTTAATGTGGCAGCGAACACCGGGGAGCTGTTTTTT. Its translation is CASSLVNVAANTGELFF.

The chain recombines TRBV7-3 with TRBJ2-1, with 8 nucleotides matching TRBD1. Losses at the gene ends were 10 bases for V and 7 bases for J; bases not matched to a gene: 12. CDR3 length: 14 residues. The germline CDR1 and CDR2 sequences are SGHTA and FQGTGA. The CDR3 loop reads CAIAIDRGWNEQFF. The CDR3, as DNA: TGTGCCATCGCCATAGACAGGGGATGGAATGAGCAGTTCTTC.

This rearrangement joins TRBV4-3 to TRBJ2-2; 8 nucleotides agree with TRBD2. V lost 3 bases to trimming and J lost 1 base; unmatched junction nucleotides: 7. From germline, CDR1 is LGHNA and CDR2 YSLEER. This CDR3 is built from 17 residues. CDR3 region: CASSHLLSGENTGELFF. For the CDR3, the DNA is TGCGCCAGCAGCCACTTACTTAGCGGGGAGAACACCGGGGAGCTGTTTTTT.

V and J are TRBV9 and TRBJ2-1, with 9 bases identical to TRBD1. The germline CDR1 and CDR2 sequences are SGDLS and YYNGEE. J lost 6 bases, V lost 6 bases, and 10 bases had no gene match. CDR3 size: 15 residues. CDR3 DNA sequence: TGTGCCAGCACTACCGGACAGGGGACACCCAATGAGCAGTTCTTC. This gives the protein CASTTGQGTPNEQFF.

V is TRBV27 and J is TRBJ1-4, with 9 bases fitting TRBD1. The CDR3 is 14 residues long. Trimming took 8 bases from V and 8 from J; bases not matched to a gene: 9. CDR1 and CDR2 (germline): MNHEY, SMNVEV (reference sequence). The CDR3 DNA sequence: TGTGCCAGCTCCCTAGGACAGGGGAGGGAAAAACTGTTTTTT. Its protein is CASSLGQGREKLFF.

The chain carries TRBV7-3 and TRBJ2-1; 13 bases fit TRBD2. CDR3 size: 14 residues. V gave up 2 bases and J gave up 9 bases; unmatched junction bases: 1. Germline V gene lookup returns CDR1 SGHTA and CDR2 FQGTGA. The CDR3 sequence is CASSLGLAGAEQFF. For the CDR3, the DNA is TGTGCCAGCAGCTTAGGACTAGCGGGAGCTGAGCAGTTCTTC.

This rearrangement joins TRBV29-1 to TRBJ2-5; D might be TRBD1 (6 bases). This CDR3 is 11 amino acids long. Germline V gene data show CDR1 as SQVTM and CDR2 as ANQGSEA. The germline V and J ends were trimmed by 8 bases and 4 bases, with 11 bases remaining between them. CDR3 sequence: CSSTGRETQYF. The CDR3, as DNA: TGCAGCTCTACAGGGAGAGAGACCCAGTACTTC.

V is TRBV6-1 and J is TRBJ2-5; TRBD2 matches 14 bases. This CDR3 contains 15 residues. The V segment lost 4 bases and the J segment 5 bases; nucleotides outside the gene matches: 3. Germline-derived CDR1 and CDR2 are MNHNS and SASEGT. Here the CDR3 DNA reads TGTGCCAGCAGTGGGGGACTAGCGGGAGCTGAGACCCAGTACTTC. This sequence encodes CASSGGLAGAETQYF.

CDR3 loop: CASSPAGVTGELFF. The CDR3 DNA follows: TGTGCCAGCTCTCCCGCAGGGGTCACCGGGGAGCTGTTTTTT. The chain employs TRBV18 and TRBJ2-2, with D possibly TRBD1 on 6 matching bases. Germline lookup yields CDR1 KGHSH and CDR2 LQKENI. The ends were cut back, 6 bases at V and 4 bases at J, with 12 bases in the middle. The CDR3 contains 14 residues.

The gene calls are TRBV28 and TRBJ1-4, with TRBD1 matching 9 bases. CDR3 size: 19 residues. Germline CDR1 is MDHEN and CDR2 is SYDVKM. V was clipped by 3 bases and J by 3 bases; unmatched bases: 14. CDR3 sequence: CASSFEPGQGILANEKLFF. CDR3 nucleotides: TGTGCCAGCAGTTTCGAACCGGGACAGGGAATTTTGGCTAATGAAAAACTGTTTTTT.

The J gene is TRBJ1-2, the V gene TRBV14; 8 bases line up with TRBD1. The CDR3 is 15 amino acids. Germline values: CDR1 SGHDN, CDR2 FVKESK. V trimming: 4 bases; J trimming: 7 bases; junction bases outside the gene matches: 11. CDR3 bases: TGTGCCAGCAGCCCTCGGACAGGGAGGCTTGGTGGCTACACCTTC. Protein sequence: CASSPRTGRLGGYTF.